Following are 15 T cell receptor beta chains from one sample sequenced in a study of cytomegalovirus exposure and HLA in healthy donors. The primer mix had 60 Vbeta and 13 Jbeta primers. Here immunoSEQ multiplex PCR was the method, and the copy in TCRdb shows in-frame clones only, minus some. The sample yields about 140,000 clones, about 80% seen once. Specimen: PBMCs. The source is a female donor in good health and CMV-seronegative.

The CDR3 here is CASSLDAGSGNTIYF. CDR3 coding DNA: TGTGCCAGCAGCTTGGACGCGGGCTCTGGAAACACCATATATTTT. The chain has TRBV5-4 and TRBJ1-3; D is uncertain. Trimming took 0 bases from V and 0 from J, leaving 7 bases between them. The CDR3 consists of 15 residues. Per germline, CDR1 SGHNT and CDR2 YYREEE (reference sequence).

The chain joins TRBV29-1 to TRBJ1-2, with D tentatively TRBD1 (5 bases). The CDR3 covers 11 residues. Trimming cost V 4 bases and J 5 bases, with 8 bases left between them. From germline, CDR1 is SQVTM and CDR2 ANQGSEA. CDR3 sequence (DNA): TGCAGCGTTGTGGGGGGATATGGCTACACCTTC. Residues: CSVVGGYGYTF.

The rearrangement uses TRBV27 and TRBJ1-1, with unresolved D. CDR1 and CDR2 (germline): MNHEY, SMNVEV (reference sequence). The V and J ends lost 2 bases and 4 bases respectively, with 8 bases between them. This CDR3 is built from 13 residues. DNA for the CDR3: TGTGCCAGCAGTTTACCGGGAGGCACTGAAGCTTTCTTT. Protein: CASSLPGGTEAFF.

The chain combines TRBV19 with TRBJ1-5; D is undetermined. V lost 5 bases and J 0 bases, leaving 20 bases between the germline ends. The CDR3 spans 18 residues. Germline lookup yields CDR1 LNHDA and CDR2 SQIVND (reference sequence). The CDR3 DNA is TGTGCCAGTAGTGTATCAAATAAACTAAGCTATAGCAATCAGCCCCAGCATTTT. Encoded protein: CASSVSNKLSYSNQPQHF. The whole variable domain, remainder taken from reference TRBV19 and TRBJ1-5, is DGGITQSPKYLFRKEGQNVTLSCEQNLNHDAMYWYRQDPGQGLRLIYYSQIVNDFQKGDIAEGYSVSREKKESFPLTVTSAQKNPTAFYLCASSVSNKLSYSNQPQHFGDGTRLSIL.

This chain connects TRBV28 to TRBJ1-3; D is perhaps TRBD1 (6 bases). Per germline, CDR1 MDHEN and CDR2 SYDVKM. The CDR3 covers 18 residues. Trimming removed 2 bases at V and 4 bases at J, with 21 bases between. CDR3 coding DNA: TGTGCCAGCAGTTTAAGTAGGTTTACAGGGACACGCGGAAACACCATATATTTT. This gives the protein CASSLSRFTGTRGNTIYF. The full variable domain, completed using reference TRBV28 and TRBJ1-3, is DVKVTQSSRYLVKRTGEKVFLECVQDMDHENMFWYRQDPGLGLRLIYFSYDVKMKEKGDIPEGYSVSREKKERFSLILESASTNQTSMYLCASSLSRFTGTRGNTIYFGEGSWLTVV.

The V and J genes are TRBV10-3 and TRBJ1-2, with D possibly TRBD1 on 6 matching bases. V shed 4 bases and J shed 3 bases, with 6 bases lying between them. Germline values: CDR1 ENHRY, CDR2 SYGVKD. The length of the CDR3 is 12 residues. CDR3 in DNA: TGTGCCATCAGTGGACAGGACTATGGCTACACCTTC. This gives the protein CAISGQDYGYTF.

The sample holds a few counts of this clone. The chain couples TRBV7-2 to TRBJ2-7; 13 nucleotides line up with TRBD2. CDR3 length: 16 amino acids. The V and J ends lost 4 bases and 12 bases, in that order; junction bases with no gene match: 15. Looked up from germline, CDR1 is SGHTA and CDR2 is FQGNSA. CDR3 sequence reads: CASSSTSRTSGSSWYF. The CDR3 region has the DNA TGTGCCAGCAGCTCCACGTCCCGGACTAGCGGGAGCTCCTGGTACTTC.

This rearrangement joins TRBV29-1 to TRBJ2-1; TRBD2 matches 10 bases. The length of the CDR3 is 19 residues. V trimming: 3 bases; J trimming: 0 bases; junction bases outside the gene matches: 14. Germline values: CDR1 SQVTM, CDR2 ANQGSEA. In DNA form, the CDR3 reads TGCAGCGTTGAGGTTCCCGGGCTAGCGGGAGTACCCTCCTACAATGAGCAGTTCTTC. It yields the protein CSVEVPGLAGVPSYNEQFF.

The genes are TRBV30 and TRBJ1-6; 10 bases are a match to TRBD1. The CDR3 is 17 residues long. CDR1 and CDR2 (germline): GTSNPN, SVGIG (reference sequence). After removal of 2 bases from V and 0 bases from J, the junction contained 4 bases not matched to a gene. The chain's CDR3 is CAWSRDRGSSYNSPLHF. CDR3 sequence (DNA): TGTGCCTGGAGTCGGGACAGGGGAAGCTCCTATAATTCACCCCTCCACTTT.

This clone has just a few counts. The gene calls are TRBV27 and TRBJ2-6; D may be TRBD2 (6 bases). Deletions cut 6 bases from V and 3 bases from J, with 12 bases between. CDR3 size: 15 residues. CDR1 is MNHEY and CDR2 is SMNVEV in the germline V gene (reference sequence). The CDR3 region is CASRGGGNGANVLTF. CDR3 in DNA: TGTGCCAGCAGGGGGGGAGGCAATGGGGCCAACGTCCTGACTTTC.

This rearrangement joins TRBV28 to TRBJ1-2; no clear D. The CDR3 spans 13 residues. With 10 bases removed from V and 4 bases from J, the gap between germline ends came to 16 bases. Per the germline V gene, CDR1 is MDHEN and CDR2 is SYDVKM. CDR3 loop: CATSKERVYGYTF. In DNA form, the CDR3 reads TGTGCCACCAGCAAGGAGCGGGTCTATGGCTACACCTTC.

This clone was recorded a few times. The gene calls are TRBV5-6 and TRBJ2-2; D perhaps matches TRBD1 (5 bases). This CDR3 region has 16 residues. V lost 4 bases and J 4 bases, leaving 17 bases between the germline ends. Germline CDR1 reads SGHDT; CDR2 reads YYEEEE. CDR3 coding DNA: TGTGCCAGCAGCCGCCTCAGGGAACCCTTCACCGGGGAGCTGTTTTTT. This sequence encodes CASSRLREPFTGELFF.

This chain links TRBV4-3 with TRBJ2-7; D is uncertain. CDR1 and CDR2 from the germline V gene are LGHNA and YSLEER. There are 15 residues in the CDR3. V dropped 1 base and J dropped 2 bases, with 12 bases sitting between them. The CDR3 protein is CASSQGYGGTYEQYF. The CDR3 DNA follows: TGCGCCAGCAGCCAAGGGTACGGCGGCACCTACGAGCAGTACTTC.

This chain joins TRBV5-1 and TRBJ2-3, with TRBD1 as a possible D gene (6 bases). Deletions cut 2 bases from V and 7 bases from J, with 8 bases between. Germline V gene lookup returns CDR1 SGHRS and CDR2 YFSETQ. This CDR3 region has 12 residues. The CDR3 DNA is TGCGCCAGCAGCTTAGACAGGCATACGCAGTATTTT. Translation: CASSLDRHTQYF.

The CDR3 loop is CASSHSYSSYEQYF. In DNA form, the CDR3 reads TGTGCCAGCAGTCACTCTTACAGCTCCTACGAGCAGTACTTC. This chain uses TRBV28 with TRBJ2-7; no firm D call. V was shortened by 5 bases and J by 0 bases, with 11 bases between the two germline ends. Germline CDR1 MDHEN, CDR2 SYDVKM. CDR3 size: 14 residues.